The TCR beta chain described here comes from a study of HIV-infected patients and healthy controls. Alpha and beta constant-region primers primed reverse transcription of about 500 ng RNA. Using multiplexing indices, alpha and beta chain libraries were generated apart by chain-specific third strand synthesis. Priming off the SP2 site generated the second strand. TCRdb re-derived calls from the 5' RACE reads in MiXCR, one entry per CDR3 protein. This table has 13,000 to 15,000 distinct CDR3 sequences, 9.9% appearing once. This clonotype was seen many times. Its specificity is not known. The repertoire came from unfractionated whole blood and reflected all unsorted peripheral T cells. An approximately 2.6 ml peripheral blood sample was taken for RNA. The length of the CDR3 is 14 residues. V lost 0 bases, J lost 8 bases, and 17 bases lay in between. CDR1 and CDR2 from the germline V gene are GTSNPN and SVGIG (reference sequence).

Study conclusions and caveats: MAIT alpha-chain CDR3s were frequent in healthy controls, depleted in HIV+.

The sequencing input was blood. The clonotype was recovered from an adult in good health. This chain joins TRBV30 and TRBJ2-7; the D gene could be TRBD1 or TRBD2 (5 bases each). The DNA for the CDR3 is TGTGCCTGGAGTGTGGTGGCAGGGACGGAAAAGCAGTACTTC. Protein product: CAWSVVAGTEKQYF.